The 7 T cell receptor beta chains below come from one sample, sequenced in a study of T cell responses to AZD1222 COVID-19 vaccine. Sequencing was performed with immunoSEQ multiplex PCR; in TCRdb, only in-frame clones are kept and a portion is missing. The table shows tens of thousands of clones, with around 78% occurring only once. Source: peripheral blood, taken on day 0 of AZD1222 vaccination. These receptors came from an adult in good health.

The rearrangement uses TRBV6-5 and TRBJ1-1; no definite D call. With 0 bases removed from V and 6 bases from J, the gap between germline ends came to 14 bases. Germline CDR1 is MNHEY and CDR2 is SVGAGI. The CDR3 totals 15 residues. The CDR3 sequence is CASSYSPGFEAEAFF. In DNA, the CDR3 is TGTGCCAGCAGTTACTCCCCCGGGTTCGAGGCTGAAGCTTTCTTT.

V and J are TRBV2 and TRBJ1-2; TRBD1 matches at 7 bases. The CDR3 extends over 14 amino acids. Germline V gives CDR1 SNHLY, CDR2 FYNNEI. Germline trimming cut 6 bases from V and 7 bases from J; bases unmatched to any gene: 11. CDR3 sequence reads: CASRSGQLGPGYTF. CDR3 DNA: TGTGCCAGCAGATCGGGACAGCTCGGTCCTGGCTACACCTTC.

The chain recombines TRBV11-1 with TRBJ2-6; no firm D call. Trimming removed 2 bases at V and 2 bases at J, with 10 bases between. Germline lookup yields CDR1 SGHAT and CDR2 FQDESV (reference sequence). CDR3 length: 16 residues. CDR3 in amino acids: CASSLMVRAGANVLTF. In DNA form, the CDR3 reads TGTGCCAGCAGCTTAATGGTTAGGGCTGGGGCCAACGTCCTGACTTTC.

The rearrangement uses TRBV5-1 and TRBJ2-3, with a possible D match to TRBD2 (7 bases). Trimming took off 2 bases at V and 5 bases at J, with 15 bases between the two ends. The V gene's germline CDR1 is SGHRS and CDR2 YFSETQ. CDR3 length: 15 amino acids. The CDR3 is CASSFRGRGGDTQYF. In DNA form, the CDR3 reads TGCGCCAGCAGCTTCCGTGGGAGGGGGGGAGATACGCAGTATTTT.

The gene calls are TRBV7-9 and TRBJ1-5; 9 bases map to TRBD1. Trimming at V came to 5 bases and at J to 1 base, leaving 6 bases not matched to a gene. Looked up from germline, CDR1 is SEHNR and CDR2 is FQNEAQ (reference sequence). The CDR3 has 16 residues. In DNA form, the CDR3 reads TGTGCCAGCAGCCCCTCCGGGACAGGGAGCAATCAGCCCCAGCATTTT. It codes for CASSPSGTGSNQPQHF. Complete variable domain (other parts from reference TRBV7-9 and TRBJ1-5): DTGVSQNPRHKITKRGQNVTFRCDPISEHNRLYWYRQTLGQGPEFLTYFQNEAQLEKSRLLSDRFSAERPKGSFSTLEIQRTEQGDSAMYLCASSPSGTGSNQPQHFGDGTRLSIL.

The rearrangement joins TRBV6-6 to TRBJ2-2, with D possibly matching TRBD2 (5 bases). V lost 6 bases to trimming and J lost 4 bases, with 12 bases between them. This CDR3 has 14 amino acids. Looked up from germline, CDR1 is MNHNY and CDR2 is SVGAGI (reference sequence). CDR3 region: CASSSGIFTGELFF. The CDR3, as DNA: TGTGCCAGCAGCTCCGGGATCTTCACCGGGGAGCTGTTTTTT.

This chain uses TRBV5-6 with TRBJ1-1; tentative D call: TRBD1 (5 bases). Per the germline V gene, CDR1 is SGHDT and CDR2 is YYEEEE. V shed 0 bases and J shed 10 bases, with 22 bases lying between them. The CDR3 has 16 residues. The CDR3 region is CASSLVVSGIGRGAFF. The CDR3 bases are TGTGCCAGCAGCTTGGTCGTATCAGGGATAGGACGGGGAGCTTTCTTT.